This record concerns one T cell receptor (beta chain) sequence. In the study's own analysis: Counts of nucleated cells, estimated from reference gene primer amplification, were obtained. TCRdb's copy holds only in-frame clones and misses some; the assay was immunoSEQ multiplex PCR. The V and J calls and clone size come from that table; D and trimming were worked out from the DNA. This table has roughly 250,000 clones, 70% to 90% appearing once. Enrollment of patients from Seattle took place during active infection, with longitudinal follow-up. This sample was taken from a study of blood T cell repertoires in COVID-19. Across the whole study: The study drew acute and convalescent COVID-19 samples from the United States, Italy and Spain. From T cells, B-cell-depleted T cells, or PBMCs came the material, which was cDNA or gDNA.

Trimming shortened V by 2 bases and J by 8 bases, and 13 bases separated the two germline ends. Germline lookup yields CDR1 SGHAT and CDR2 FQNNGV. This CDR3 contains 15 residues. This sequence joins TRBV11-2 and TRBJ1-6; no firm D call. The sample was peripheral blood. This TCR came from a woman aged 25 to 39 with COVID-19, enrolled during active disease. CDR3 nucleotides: TGTGCCAGCAGCTTAACCCCCGGGAGCTATTCACCCCTCCACTTT. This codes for CASSLTPGSYSPLHF.